This T cell receptor (beta chain) appears in the sequencing data of a study of T cells in Graves' hyperthyroidism and ophthalmopathy. TCR beta CDR3 sequences were amplified from RNA transcripts. TCR CDR3 regions were first amplified by RT-PCR with HTBI primers. TCRdb itself ran the multiplex PCR reads through MiXCR, one entry per CDR3 protein. The profile shows about 560,000 distinct CDR3 sequences, over 15% of them singletons. Germline V gene sequence: CDR1 MNHNS, CDR2 SASEGT. The junction had 3 bases not matched to a gene; V was cut back by 0 bases and J by 1 base. The CDR3 extends over 17 amino acids. Stability of Graves' hyperthyroidism was defined as absent ophthalmopathy progression within 18 months. Patients having uncontrolled infection, another autoimmune disease, pregnancy or lactation were not included. For the diagnoses, clinical symptoms, serum thyroxine and TRAb, thyroid ultrasound and orbital computed tomography were used.

The sample was blood. The V call is TRBV6-1, the J call TRBJ2-1; 10 bases map to TRBD2. The TCR sequence derives from a young woman with Graves' hyperthyroidism. This CDR3 is CASSEAGSGGSYNEQFF. In nucleotides, the CDR3 is TGTGCCAGCAGTGAAGCGGGTAGCGGGGGGTCCTACAATGAGCAGTTCTTC.